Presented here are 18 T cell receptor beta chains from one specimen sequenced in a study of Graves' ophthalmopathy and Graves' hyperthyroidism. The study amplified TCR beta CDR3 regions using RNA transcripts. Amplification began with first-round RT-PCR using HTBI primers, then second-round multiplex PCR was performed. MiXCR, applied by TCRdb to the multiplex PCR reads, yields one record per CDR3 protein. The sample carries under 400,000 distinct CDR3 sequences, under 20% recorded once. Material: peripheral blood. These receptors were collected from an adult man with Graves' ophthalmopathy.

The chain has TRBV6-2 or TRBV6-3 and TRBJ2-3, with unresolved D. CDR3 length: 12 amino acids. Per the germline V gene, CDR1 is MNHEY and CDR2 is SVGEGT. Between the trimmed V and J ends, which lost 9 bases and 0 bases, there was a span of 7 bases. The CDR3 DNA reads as TGTGCCAGTACCTCTAGCACAGATACGCAGTATTTT. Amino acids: CASTSSTDTQYF.

The CDR3 DNA reads TGCAGTGCTAGAGGGGGGCCCTGGGTTAGTTCACCCCTCCACTTT. Residues: CSARGGPWVSSPLHF. J is TRBJ1-6 and V is TRBV20-1; D perhaps matches TRBD1 (6 bases). The CDR3 consists of 15 residues. CDR1 is DFQATT, CDR2 SNEGSKA, per germline (reference sequence). Deletions cut 1 base from V and 9 bases from J, with 16 bases between.

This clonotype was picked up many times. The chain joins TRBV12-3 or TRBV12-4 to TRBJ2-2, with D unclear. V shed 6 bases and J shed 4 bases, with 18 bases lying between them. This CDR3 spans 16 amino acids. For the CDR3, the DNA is TGTGCCAGCAGCGAAGTAGAAGCCTCGGGCACCGGGGAGCTGTTTTTT. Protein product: CASSEVEASGTGELFF.

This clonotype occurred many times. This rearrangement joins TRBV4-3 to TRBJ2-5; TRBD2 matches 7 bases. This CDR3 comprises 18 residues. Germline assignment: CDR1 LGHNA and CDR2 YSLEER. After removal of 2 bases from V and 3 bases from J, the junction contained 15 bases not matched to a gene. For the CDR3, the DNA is TGCGCCAGCAGCCAATACAATAGCGCGGCTAGCGGTAAAGAGACCCAGTACTTC. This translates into CASSQYNSAASGKETQYF.

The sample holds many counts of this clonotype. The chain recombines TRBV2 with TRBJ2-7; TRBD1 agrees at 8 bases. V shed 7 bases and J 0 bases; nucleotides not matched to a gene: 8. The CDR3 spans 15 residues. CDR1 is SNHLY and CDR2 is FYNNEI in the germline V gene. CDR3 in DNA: TGTGCCAGCAAGGAGGACAGGGAATACTCCTACGAGCAGTACTTC. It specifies CASKEDREYSYEQYF.

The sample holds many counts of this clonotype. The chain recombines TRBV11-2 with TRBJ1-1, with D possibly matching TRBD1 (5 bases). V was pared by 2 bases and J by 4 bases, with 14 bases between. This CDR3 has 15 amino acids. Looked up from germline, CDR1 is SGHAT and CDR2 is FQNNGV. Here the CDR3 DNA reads TGTGCCAGCAGCTTAAGGAGACGGGGCCGCACTGAAGCTTTCTTT. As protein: CASSLRRRGRTEAFF.

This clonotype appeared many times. The DNA of the CDR3 is TGTGCCTGGAGCCTGGGGAAGTCCTACGAGCAGTACTTC. This encodes CAWSLGKSYEQYF. This chain joins TRBV30 and TRBJ2-7; D call uncertain. The V end was cut by 3 bases, the J end by 1 base, with 10 bases between. Per the germline V gene, CDR1 is GTSNPN and CDR2 is SVGIG (reference sequence). The CDR3 has 13 residues. The whole variable domain, remainder taken from reference TRBV30 and TRBJ2-7, is SQTIHQWPATLVQPVGSPLSLECTVEGTSNPNLYWYRQAAGRGLQLLFYSVGIGQISSEVPQNLSASRPQDRQFILSSKKLLLSDSGFYLCAWSLGKSYEQYFGPGTRLTVT.

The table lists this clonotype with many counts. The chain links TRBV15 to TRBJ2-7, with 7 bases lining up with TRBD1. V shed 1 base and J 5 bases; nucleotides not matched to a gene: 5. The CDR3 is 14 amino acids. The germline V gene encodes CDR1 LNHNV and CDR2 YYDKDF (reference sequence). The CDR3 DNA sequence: TGTGCCACCAGCAGAGGGCAGGGGGACGACGAGCAGTACTTC. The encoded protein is CATSRGQGDDEQYF.

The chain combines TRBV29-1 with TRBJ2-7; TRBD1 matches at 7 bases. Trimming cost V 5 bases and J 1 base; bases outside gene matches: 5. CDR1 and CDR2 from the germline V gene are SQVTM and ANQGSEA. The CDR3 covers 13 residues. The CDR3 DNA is TGCAGCGTTTCGCCGACAGGGTCCTACGAGCAGTACTTC. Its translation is CSVSPTGSYEQYF.

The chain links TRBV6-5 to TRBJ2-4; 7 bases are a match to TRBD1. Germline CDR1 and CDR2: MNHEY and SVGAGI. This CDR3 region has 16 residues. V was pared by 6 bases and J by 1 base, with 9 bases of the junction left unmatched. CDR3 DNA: TGTGCCAGCAGCACTCGACAGGGCCGTGCCAAAAACATTCAGTACTTC. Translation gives CASSTRQGRAKNIQYF.

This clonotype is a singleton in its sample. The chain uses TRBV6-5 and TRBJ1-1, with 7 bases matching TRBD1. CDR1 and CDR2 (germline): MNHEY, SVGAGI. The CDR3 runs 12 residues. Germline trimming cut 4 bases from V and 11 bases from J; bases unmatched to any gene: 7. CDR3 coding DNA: TGTGCCAGCAGTTCCTCGGGACAGAATGCTTTCTTT. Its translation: CASSSSGQNAFF.

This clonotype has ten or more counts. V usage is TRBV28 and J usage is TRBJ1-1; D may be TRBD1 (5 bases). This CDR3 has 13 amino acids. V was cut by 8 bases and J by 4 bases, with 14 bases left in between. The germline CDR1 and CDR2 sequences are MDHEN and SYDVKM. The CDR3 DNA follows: TGTGCCAGCTATAGGGGTGCGAGCACTGAAGCTTTCTTT. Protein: CASYRGASTEAFF.

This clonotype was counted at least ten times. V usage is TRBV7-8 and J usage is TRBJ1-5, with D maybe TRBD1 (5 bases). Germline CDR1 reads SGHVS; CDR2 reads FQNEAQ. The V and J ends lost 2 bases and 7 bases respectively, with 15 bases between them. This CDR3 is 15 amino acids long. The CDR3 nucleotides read TGTGCCAGCAGCTTAACGGCCAGGGACTTCCAGCCCCAGCATTTT. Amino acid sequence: CASSLTARDFQPQHF.

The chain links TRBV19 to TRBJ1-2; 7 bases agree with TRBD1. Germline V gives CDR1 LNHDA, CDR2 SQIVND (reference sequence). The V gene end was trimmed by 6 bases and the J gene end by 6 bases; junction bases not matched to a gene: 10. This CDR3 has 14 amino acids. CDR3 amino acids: CASRTRGGADGYTF. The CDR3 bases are TGTGCCAGTAGGACCCGAGGGGGCGCGGATGGCTACACCTTC.

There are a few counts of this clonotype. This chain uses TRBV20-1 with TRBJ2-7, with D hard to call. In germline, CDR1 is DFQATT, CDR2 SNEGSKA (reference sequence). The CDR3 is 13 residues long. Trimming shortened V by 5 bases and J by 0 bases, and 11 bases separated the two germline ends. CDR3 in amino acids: CSAPASSSYEQYF. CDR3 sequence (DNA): TGCAGTGCTCCGGCCTCTAGCTCCTACGAGCAGTACTTC.

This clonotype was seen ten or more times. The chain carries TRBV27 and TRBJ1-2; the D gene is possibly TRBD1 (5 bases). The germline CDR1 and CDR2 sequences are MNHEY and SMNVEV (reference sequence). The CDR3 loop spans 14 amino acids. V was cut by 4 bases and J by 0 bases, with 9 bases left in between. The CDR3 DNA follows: TGTGCCAGCAGTTCAGGGCTCCCTAACTATGGCTACACCTTC. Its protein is CASSSGLPNYGYTF.

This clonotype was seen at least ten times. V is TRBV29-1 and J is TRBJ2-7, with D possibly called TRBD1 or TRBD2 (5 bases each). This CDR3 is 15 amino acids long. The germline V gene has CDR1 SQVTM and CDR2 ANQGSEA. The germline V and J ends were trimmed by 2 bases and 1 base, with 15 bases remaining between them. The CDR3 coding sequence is TGCAGCGTTGAAAGGGCCAGGGAGTCGTCCTACGAGCAGTACTTC. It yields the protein CSVERARESSYEQYF.

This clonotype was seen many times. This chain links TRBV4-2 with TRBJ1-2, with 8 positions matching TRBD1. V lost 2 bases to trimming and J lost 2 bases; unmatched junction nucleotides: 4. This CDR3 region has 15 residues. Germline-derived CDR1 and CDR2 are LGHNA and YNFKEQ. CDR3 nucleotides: TGTGCCAGCAGCCAAACGGGACAGGTGAACTATGGCTACACCTTC. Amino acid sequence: CASSQTGQVNYGYTF.